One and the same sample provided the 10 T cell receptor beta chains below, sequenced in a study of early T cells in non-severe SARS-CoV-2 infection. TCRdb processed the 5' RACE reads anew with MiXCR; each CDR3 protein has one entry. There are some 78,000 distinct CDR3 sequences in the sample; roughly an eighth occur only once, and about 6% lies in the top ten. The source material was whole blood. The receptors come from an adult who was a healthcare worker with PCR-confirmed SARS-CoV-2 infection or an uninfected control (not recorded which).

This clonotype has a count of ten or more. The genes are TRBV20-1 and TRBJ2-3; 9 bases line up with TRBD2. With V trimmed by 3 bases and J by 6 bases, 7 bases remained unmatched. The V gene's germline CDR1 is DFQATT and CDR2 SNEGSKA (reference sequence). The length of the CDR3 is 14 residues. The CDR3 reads CSARRGGLRDTQYF. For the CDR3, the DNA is TGCAGTGCTAGGCGGGGGGGCTTGAGGGATACGCAGTATTTT.

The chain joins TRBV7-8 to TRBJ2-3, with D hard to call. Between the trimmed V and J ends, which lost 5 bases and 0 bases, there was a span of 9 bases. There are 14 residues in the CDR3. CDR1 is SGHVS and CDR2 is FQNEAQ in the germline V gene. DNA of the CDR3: TGTGCCAGCAGCCCAAAAACTAGCACAGATACGCAGTATTTT. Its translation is CASSPKTSTDTQYF.

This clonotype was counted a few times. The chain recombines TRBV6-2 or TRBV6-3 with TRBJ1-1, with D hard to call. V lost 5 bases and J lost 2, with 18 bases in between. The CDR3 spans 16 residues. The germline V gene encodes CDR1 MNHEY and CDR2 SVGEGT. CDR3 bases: TGTGCCAGCAGTACGAGGGCCCGGGCAGGAAACACTGAAGCTTTCTTT. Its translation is CASSTRARAGNTEAFF.

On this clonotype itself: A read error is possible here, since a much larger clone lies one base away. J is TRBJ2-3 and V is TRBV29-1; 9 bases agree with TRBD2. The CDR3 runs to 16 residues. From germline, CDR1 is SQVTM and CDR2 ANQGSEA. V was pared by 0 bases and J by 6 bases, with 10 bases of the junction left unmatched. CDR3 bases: TGCAGCGTTGAAGACTCGCCAGCGGGGGGTGCGGATACGCAGTATTTT. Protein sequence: CSVEDSPAGGADTQYF.

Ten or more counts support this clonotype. CDR3 nucleotide sequence: TGTGCCAGCACCCCCCGGCGCGCAGATACGCAGTATTTT. Its protein is CASTPRRADTQYF. V is TRBV3-1 and J is TRBJ2-3; D is unresolved. Germline-derived CDR1 and CDR2 are LGHDT and YNNKEL (reference sequence). This CDR3 is 13 amino acids long. Trimming shortened V by 7 bases and J by 4 bases, and 12 bases separated the two germline ends.

This CDR3 is CASSEGTLAANVLTF. For the CDR3, the DNA is TGTGCCAGCAGCGAGGGGACGCTGGCGGCCAACGTCCTGACTTTC. V usage is TRBV6-1 and J usage is TRBJ2-6; D is possibly TRBD1 or TRBD2 (5 bases each). The V gene lost 6 bases and the J gene lost 6 bases, with 15 bases spanning the gap. Germline V gene data show CDR1 as MNHNS and CDR2 as SASEGT. The length of the CDR3 is 15 residues.

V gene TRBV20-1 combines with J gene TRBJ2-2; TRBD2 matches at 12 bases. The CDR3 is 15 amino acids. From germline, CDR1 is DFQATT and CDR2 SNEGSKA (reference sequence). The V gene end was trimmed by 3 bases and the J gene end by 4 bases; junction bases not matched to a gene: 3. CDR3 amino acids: CSARLAGGRTGELFF. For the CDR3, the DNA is TGCAGTGCTAGGCTAGCGGGAGGGCGCACCGGGGAGCTGTTTTTT.

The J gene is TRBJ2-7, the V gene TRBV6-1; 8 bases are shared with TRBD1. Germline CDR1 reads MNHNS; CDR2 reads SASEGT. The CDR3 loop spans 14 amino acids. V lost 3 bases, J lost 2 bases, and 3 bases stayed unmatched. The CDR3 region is CASSDQTGAYEQYF. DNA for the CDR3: TGTGCCAGCAGTGACCAGACAGGGGCCTACGAGCAGTACTTC.

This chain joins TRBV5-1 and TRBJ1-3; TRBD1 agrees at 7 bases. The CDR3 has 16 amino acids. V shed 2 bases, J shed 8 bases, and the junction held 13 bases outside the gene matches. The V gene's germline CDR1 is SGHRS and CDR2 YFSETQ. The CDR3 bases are TGCGCCAGCAGCTTACAATACCGTGACAGGGTACACACCATATATTTT. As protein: CASSLQYRDRVHTIYF.

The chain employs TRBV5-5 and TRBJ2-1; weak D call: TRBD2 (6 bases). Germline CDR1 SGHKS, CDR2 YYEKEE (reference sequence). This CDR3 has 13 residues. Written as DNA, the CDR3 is TGTGCGGGAGGTGGACTTCTCTACAATGAGCAGTTCTTC. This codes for CAGGGLLYNEQFF.